The present entry profiles one T cell receptor (beta chain) with its context. The antigen remains unidentified. The CDR3 contains 13 residues. CDR1 and CDR2 from the germline V gene are SGHRS and YFSETQ. The V end was cut by 4 bases, the J end by 2 bases, with 9 bases between. The entry originates in a study of T-cell reconstitution after alpha-beta-depleted transplantation in children. Study-wide points: Reportedly, alpha-beta T cells present about two months post-transplant originated from several hundred expanded clones of graft origin.

The library targeted TCRbeta and was prepared with unique molecular identifiers. One entry per CDR3 protein results from TCRdb running MiXCR on the PCR reads. This sample has about 440,000 distinct CDR3 sequences; around 46% occur once, and the top ten carry 27%. The receptor was derived from a girl aged 2 to 9 with aplastic anemia, due to receive a stem cell transplant. V and J are TRBV5-1 and TRBJ2-5, with no clear D. Sequenced here: PBMCs, sampled before TCRalphabeta/CD19-depleted stem cell transplant. The CDR3 bases are TGCGCCAGCAGCCTTGAGGTACAAGAGACCCAGTACTTC. This encodes CASSLEVQETQYF.